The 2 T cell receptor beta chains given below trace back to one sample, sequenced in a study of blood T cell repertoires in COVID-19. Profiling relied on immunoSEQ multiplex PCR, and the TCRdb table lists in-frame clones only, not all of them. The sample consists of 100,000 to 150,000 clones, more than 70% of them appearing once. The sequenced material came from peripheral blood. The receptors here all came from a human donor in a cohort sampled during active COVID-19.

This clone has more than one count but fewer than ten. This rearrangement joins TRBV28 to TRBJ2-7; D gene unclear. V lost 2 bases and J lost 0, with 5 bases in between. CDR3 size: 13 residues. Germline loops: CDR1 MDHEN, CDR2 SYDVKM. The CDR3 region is CASSLPGSYEQYF. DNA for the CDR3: TGTGCCAGCAGTTTACCAGGCTCCTACGAGCAGTACTTC.

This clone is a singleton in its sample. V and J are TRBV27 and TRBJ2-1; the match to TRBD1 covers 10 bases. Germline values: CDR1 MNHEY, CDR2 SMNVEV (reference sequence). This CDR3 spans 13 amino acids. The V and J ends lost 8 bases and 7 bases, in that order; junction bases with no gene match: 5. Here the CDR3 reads CASGRTGGNEQFF. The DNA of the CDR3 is TGTGCCAGCGGAAGGACAGGGGGTAATGAGCAGTTCTTC.